This T cell receptor (beta chain) appears in the sequencing data of a study of early T cells in non-severe SARS-CoV-2 infection. Looking at the study overall: Sequencing used unsorted whole-blood bulk RNA, so chains lack pairing.

One entry per CDR3 protein, called by TCRdb with MiXCR from the 5' RACE reads. The sample lists tens of thousands of distinct CDR3 sequences; around an eighth were seen once. The CDR3 totals 14 residues. Germline V gene lookup returns CDR1 SQVTM and CDR2 ANQGSEA. Trimming took 1 base from V and 2 from J, leaving 9 bases between them. What was sequenced was whole blood. The origin of this receptor is an adult who was a healthcare worker with PCR-confirmed SARS-CoV-2 infection or an uninfected control (not recorded which). The chain has TRBV29-1 and TRBJ2-4; no reliable D call. The CDR3 sequence is CSVEAGRTKNIQYF. DNA of the CDR3: TGCAGCGTTGAAGCTGGCAGGACCAAAAACATTCAGTACTTC.